Reported below is one T cell receptor (beta chain). The antigen remains undetermined. Primers for the PCR totalled 60 Vbeta and 13 Jbeta. The table came from immunoSEQ multiplex PCR; TCRdb's copy has only in-frame clones and leaves some out. Of under 200,000 clones listed, 70% to 90% are singletons. CDR3 length: 16 amino acids. Germline CDR1 reads MDHEN; CDR2 reads SYDVKM. V lost 5 bases, J lost 9 bases, and 20 bases lay in between. This record comes from a study of cytomegalovirus exposure and HLA in healthy donors. Study-wide results and limits: Exclusion as indistinguishable affected some V segments, including TRBV6-2 and TRBV6-3.

The chain joins TRBV28 to TRBJ1-6; D remains unclear. The specimen was PBMCs. This TCR was sampled from a man between 18 and 35 years old in good health and CMV-seropositive. The CDR3 region has the DNA TGTGCCAGCAGTGACCAAATTATCGGGGTTGGTTCACCCCTCCACTTT. Its protein is CASSDQIIGVGSPLHF.